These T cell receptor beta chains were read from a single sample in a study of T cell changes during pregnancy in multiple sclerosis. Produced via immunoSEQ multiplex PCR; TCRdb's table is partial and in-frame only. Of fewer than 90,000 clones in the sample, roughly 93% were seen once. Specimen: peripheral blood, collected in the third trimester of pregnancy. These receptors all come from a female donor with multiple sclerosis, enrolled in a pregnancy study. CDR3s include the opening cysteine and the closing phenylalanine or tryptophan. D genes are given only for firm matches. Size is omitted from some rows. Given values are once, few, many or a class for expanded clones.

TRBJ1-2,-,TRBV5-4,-,CASTHRDKYGYTF,TGTGCCAGCACCCACCGGGACAAGTATGGCTACACCTTC
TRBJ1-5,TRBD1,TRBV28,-,CASTTDRVNNQPQHF,TGTGCTAGCACCACGGACAGGGTGAACAATCAGCCCCAGCATTTT
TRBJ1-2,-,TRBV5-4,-,CASSFWTDIYGYTF,TGTGCCAGCAGCTTTTGGACAGACATCTATGGCTACACCTTC
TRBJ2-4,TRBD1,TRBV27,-,CASSLQTGGENIQYF,TGTGCCAGCAGTTTGCAGACAGGGGGCGAGAACATTCAGTACTTC
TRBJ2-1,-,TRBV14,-,CASRTYSGDLAEQFF,TGTGCCAGCAGGACGTATAGCGGAGACCTAGCAGAGCAGTTCTTC
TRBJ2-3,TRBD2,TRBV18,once,CASSPGLAGNGDTQYF,TGTGCCAGCTCACCAGGACTAGCCGGAAATGGAGATACGCAGTATTTT
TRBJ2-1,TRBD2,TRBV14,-,CASSQGFLAGEKQFF,TGTGCCAGCAGCCAAGGGTTTCTAGCGGGGGAGAAGCAGTTCTTC
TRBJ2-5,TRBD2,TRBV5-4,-,CASSFAGGQETQYF,TGTGCCAGCAGCTTTGCGGGAGGTCAAGAGACCCAGTACTTC
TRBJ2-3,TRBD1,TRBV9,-,CASSVSDRGQLADTQYF,TGTGCCAGCAGCGTATCGGACAGGGGGCAGTTGGCAGATACGCAGTATTTT
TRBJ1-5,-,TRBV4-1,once,CASSQKDPSPGGQPQHF,TGCGCCAGCAGCCAAAAGGACCCTTCACCGGGGGGTCAGCCCCAGCATTTT
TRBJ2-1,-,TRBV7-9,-,CASSLGHGDNEQFF,TGTGCCAGCAGCTTAGGACACGGTGACAATGAGCAGTTCTTC
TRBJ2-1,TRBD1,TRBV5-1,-,CASSGRTGENNNEQFF,TGCGCCAGCAGCGGGAGGACAGGGGAGAACAACAATGAGCAGTTCTTC
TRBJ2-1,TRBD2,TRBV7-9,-,CASSLGSGRSNEQFF,TGTGCCAGCAGCTTAGGTAGCGGGAGGTCCAATGAGCAGTTCTTC
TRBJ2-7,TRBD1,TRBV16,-,CASSKGQGASEQYF,TGTGCCAGCAGCAAAGGACAGGGGGCCTCGGAGCAGTACTTC
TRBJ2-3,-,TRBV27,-,CASSPGLTDTQYF,TGTGCCAGCAGTCCTGGACTAACGGATACGCAGTATTTT
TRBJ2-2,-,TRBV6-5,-,CASSYEEGPTGELFF,TGTGCCAGCAGTTACGAGGAGGGGCCCACCGGGGAGCTGTTTTTT
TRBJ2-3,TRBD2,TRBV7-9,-,CASSQTSGRSTDTQYF,TGTGCCAGCAGCCAGACTAGCGGGAGAAGCACAGATACGCAGTATTTT
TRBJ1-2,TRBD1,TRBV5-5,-,CASSQTKTGTNYGYTF,TGTGCCAGCAGCCAAACAAAGACAGGGACCAACTATGGCTACACCTTC
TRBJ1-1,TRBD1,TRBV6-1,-,CASSEPGGVRTEAFF,TGTGCCAGCAGCGAACCAGGGGGAGTGCGGACTGAAGCTTTCTTT
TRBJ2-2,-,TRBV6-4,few,CASSDSQTGELFF,TGTGCCAGCAGTGACTCGCAGACCGGGGAGCTGTTTTTT
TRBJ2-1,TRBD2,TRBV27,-,CASRLSGRASNEQFF,TGTGCCAGCAGGCTGAGCGGGAGGGCCTCCAATGAGCAGTTCTTC
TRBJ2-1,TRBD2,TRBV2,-,CASRLASSYNEQFF,TGTGCCAGCAGACTAGCGAGCTCCTACAATGAGCAGTTCTTC